Listed below are T cell receptor beta chains from one sample, sequenced in a study of CD8 T cells in Susac syndrome. Via MiXCR, TCRdb re-called the immunoSEQ multiplex PCR reads, giving one row per CDR3 protein. The sample holds about 120,000 distinct CDR3 sequences, 85% to 95% seen once. The sequenced sample consisted of CD4+ T cells from PBMCs. The source is a human donor in good health. The CDR3 runs from the conserved cysteine through the conserved F or W. A D gene is named only where the DNA matches it firmly. Expanded clones are given a class, and other clones once, few, many or no size at all.

abundance,v_gene,d_gene,j_gene,CDR3aa,CDR3nt
NA,TRBV9,TRBD1,TRBJ1-2,CASSGLTGAIGGYTF,TGTGCCAGCAGCGGACTGACAGGGGCCATAGGAGGCTACACCTTC
NA,TRBV15,NA,TRBJ1-5,CATSRETVNQPQHF,TGTGCCACCAGCAGAGAAACGGTCAATCAGCCCCAGCATTTT
NA,TRBV14,NA,TRBJ2-2,CASSESTRFTGELFF,TGTGCCAGCAGCGAATCCACAAGGTTCACCGGGGAGCTGTTTTTT
NA,TRBV7-7,TRBD1,TRBJ2-5,CASSLADRAETQYF,TGTGCTAGCAGCTTAGCCGACAGGGCGGAGACCCAGTACTTC
NA,TRBV20-1,NA,TRBJ1-1,CSASGPWTVEAFF,TGCAGTGCTTCTGGGCCCTGGACAGTTGAAGCTTTCTTT
NA,TRBV3-1,NA,TRBJ1-1,CASSQVVNTEAFF,TGTGCCAGCAGCCAAGTAGTGAACACTGAAGCTTTCTTT
NA,TRBV7-2,NA,TRBJ2-3,CASSLRMAGAGGTQYF,TGTGCCAGCAGCTTAAGAATGGCGGGAGCAGGGGGTACGCAGTATTTT
NA,TRBV20-1,NA,TRBJ1-5,CSAYTGDSSQPQHF,TGCAGTGCTTACACCGGCGACTCTTCTCAGCCCCAGCATTTT
NA,TRBV5-6,TRBD1,TRBJ2-1,CATKTGQSYNEQFF,TGTGCCACAAAAACGGGACAGTCCTACAATGAGCAGTTCTTC
NA,TRBV3-1,TRBD2,TRBJ2-5,CASSQGGSAETQYF,TGTGCCAGCAGCCAGGGCGGGAGTGCAGAGACCCAGTACTTC
NA,TRBV5-6,NA,TRBJ2-3,CASSLAGLTDTQYF,TGTGCCAGCAGCCTAGCAGGGCTCACAGATACGCAGTATTTT
NA,TRBV27,NA,TRBJ2-5,CASRSSLGRGETQYF,TGTGCCAGCAGATCCTCGTTGGGGCGAGGAGAGACCCAGTACTTC
NA,TRBV9,TRBD2,TRBJ2-3,CASSGDSGSKADTQYF,TGTGCCAGCAGCGGCGATAGCGGGAGTAAGGCAGATACGCAGTATTTT
NA,TRBV4-3,NA,TRBJ2-7,CASSPQISVSYEQYF,TGCGCCAGCAGCCCACAAATCAGCGTCTCCTACGAGCAGTACTTC
NA,TRBV10-3,TRBD1,TRBJ1-2,CAISGGQVYGYTF,TGTGCCATCAGTGGGGGACAGGTCTATGGCTACACCTTC
NA,TRBV20-1,NA,TRBJ1-2,CSAPQRPGYTF,TGCAGTGCCCCGCAACGCCCAGGCTACACCTTC
few,TRBV5-1,NA,TRBJ2-3,CASSLEGSPGTDTQYF,TGCGCCAGCAGCTTGGAAGGCAGCCCAGGGACAGATACGCAGTATTTT
NA,TRBV6-6,NA,TRBJ1-1,CASSLSGQNTEAFF,TGTGCCAGCAGCCTATCGGGGCAGAACACTGAAGCTTTCTTT
NA,TRBV7-2,TRBD2,TRBJ2-5,CASSLGAGSGSLRETQYF,TGTGCCAGCAGCTTAGGGGCCGGCAGCGGGAGCCTGCGAGAGACCCAGTACTTC
NA,TRBV11-1,TRBD1,TRBJ2-5,CASSSRDRHQETQYF,TGTGCCAGCAGTTCCCGGGACAGGCACCAAGAGACCCAGTACTTC
NA,TRBV10-3,TRBD1,TRBJ1-1,CAIRKDRENTEAFF,TGTGCCATCAGAAAGGACAGGGAAAACACTGAAGCTTTCTTT
NA,TRBV20-1,NA,TRBJ1-1,CSASGFVLNTEAFF,TGCAGTGCTAGCGGATTTGTCCTGAACACTGAAGCTTTCTTT
NA,TRBV6-1,NA,TRBJ2-6,CASSPRAPGSGANVLTF,TGTGCCAGCAGCCCGCGGGCCCCGGGCTCTGGGGCCAACGTCCTGACTTTC